Below, one TCR beta chain is given with its context. Its antigen is unknown. Qualities for individual bases were not recorded, and no much larger clone is one base off. This sample is drawn from a study of T cell responses to AZD1222 COVID-19 vaccine (dated by TCRdb to about 2021). Background on the whole study: AZD1222 recipients whose second dose came at about 4 weeks and those whose second dose came at about 12 weeks were combined into one group, since spike-specific TCR depth and breadth did not differ between the two schedules. TCR sequencing covered some 240 trial participants: approximately 200 given two doses of AZD1222 and about 26 given two doses of MenACWY control vaccine. Trial participants were enrolled into age subgroups of 18-55, 56-69 and 70-plus years, which contained around 140, 26 and 57 TCR-sequenced participants, respectively.

What this sample's time point label stands for: baseline before first vaccination. Vaccinee samples came from UK trials COV001 and COV002, including a single-blind randomized controlled phase 2/3 trial of AZD1222 (ChAdOx1 nCoV-19) in healthy adults. For TCRbeta chain sequencing, PBMC samples were collected from trial participants at day 0 and at day 28 after the second dose. The CDR3 regions of human TCRbeta chains were analyzed by immunosequencing. In the original analysis: TCRs in the repertoires were matched against a reference library of SARS-CoV-2-specific TCRs that had been generated with the MIRA antigen-specificity platform. Breadth meant the fraction of unique TCRs that were SARS-CoV-2-associated, whereas depth meant the fraction of total T cells that were SARS-CoV-2-associated. Using the MIRA data, each spike-specific TCR was assigned both to the spike region to which the TCR was reactive and to a CD4 or CD8 class. Log10-transformed breadth and depth values were compared by one-way ANOVA with Sidak's multiple comparisons tests. TCRdb took this table from immuneACCESS and kept in-frame rearrangements with V and J called. Such tables lack part of the clones; where checked against another copy, unresolved V genes explain under half of the gap, and the rest is unexplained. V, J and clone size reflect that table, while D and trimming were determined from the DNA. The sample includes about 140,000 clones, with around nine tenths observed a single time. The ten largest clones add up to about 1.9% of the sample.

The research as a whole found: Because no day 14 peak-response samples were available, the repertoires could be characterized only after the peak T cell response. Epitopes outside the regions mutated in the B.1.351 and B.1.1.7 variants were reportedly recognized by nearly half of the unique spike-specific TCRs. Conclusions about previously exposed vaccinees are limited, since just 5 to 7 AZD1222 recipients were seropositive for SARS-CoV-2 at baseline. Most participants were white British and females outnumbered males, and the authors suggested that clonal diversity may have been underestimated. CD4 TCRs associated with the vaccine covered the entire spike protein, and the dominant responses were in regions 160-218 and 743-854. After two AZD1222 doses, both the breadth and the depth of spike-specific TCRs were significantly higher than at day 0 and than in MenACWY recipients. The 56-69-year group was small, and its depth increase did not reach significance, likely because of low power.

This sequence was found in an adult in good health. The source material was peripheral blood, sampled on day 0 of AZD1222 vaccination.

At the DNA level, the sequence is TGTGCCAGCAGCCGAAGGGGGAATAGCAATCAGCCCCAGCATTTT. This is translated as CASSRRGNSNQPQHF. Recombination linked TRBV5-6 to TRBJ1-5, with TRBD1 as a weak D call on 6 bases. V and J are truncated by 4 bases and 0 bases respectively, leaving an intervening sequence of 11 bases. There are 15 amino acids in the CDR3, from cysteine to phenylalanine inclusive. Just the 45-base CDR3 DNA is kept, in frame starting at base 1. The germline V gene supplies CDR1 SGHDT and CDR2 YYEEEE.